The 17 T cell receptor beta chains below all came from one sample that was sequenced in a study of Graves' ophthalmopathy and Graves' hyperthyroidism. CDR3 regions of TCR beta were amplified from RNA transcripts. HTBI primers were employed in first-round RT-PCR, then a second-round multiplex PCR followed. TCRdb called the multiplex PCR reads again in MiXCR, with one record for every CDR3 protein. This table has under 250,000 distinct CDR3 sequences, 29% appearing once. Sequenced input: peripheral blood. The receptors shown here come from a man in his fifties or sixties with Graves' ophthalmopathy.

This clonotype was seen repeatedly, ten times or more. The chain carries TRBV6-2 or TRBV6-3 and TRBJ1-5; D is uncertain. CDR3 size: 13 residues. Germline-derived CDR1 and CDR2 are MNHEY and SVGEGT. The ends were cut back, 7 bases at V and 1 base at J, with 8 bases in the middle. The CDR3 DNA is TGTGCCAGCACGGACCCAAGCAATCAGCCCCAGCATTTT. Amino acid sequence: CASTDPSNQPQHF.

There are many counts of this clonotype. The genes are TRBV9 and TRBJ2-5, with D tentatively TRBD2 (6 bases). CDR3 length equals 15 residues. Deletions cut 1 base from V and 5 bases from J, with 15 bases between. Germline V gene lookup returns CDR1 SGDLS and CDR2 YYNGEE. In DNA, the CDR3 is TGTGCCAGCAGCGTATGGGAGGTGGGTGGCGAGACCCAGTACTTC. Translating it yields CASSVWEVGGETQYF. Full variable domain (missing parts from reference TRBV9 and TRBJ2-5): DSGVTQTPKHLITATGQRVTLRCSPRSGDLSVYWYQQSLDQGLQFLIQYYNGEERAKGNILERFSAQQFPDLHSELNLSSLELGDSALYFCASSVWEVGGETQYFGPGTRLLVL.

This clonotype turned up a few times. The V call is TRBV9, the J call TRBJ2-7, with TRBD2 identical over 11 bases. CDR1 and CDR2 (germline): SGDLS, YYNGEE. This CDR3 has 15 residues. V lost 3 bases, J lost 3 bases, and 5 bases stayed unmatched. DNA for the CDR3: TGTGCCAGCAGCGAGTTAGCGGGAGGGGACTACGAGCAGTACTTC. As protein: CASSELAGGDYEQYF. Variable domain in full (rest from reference TRBV9 and TRBJ2-7): DSGVTQTPKHLITATGQRVTLRCSPRSGDLSVYWYQQSLDQGLQFLIQYYNGEERAKGNILERFSAQQFPDLHSELNLSSLELGDSALYFCASSELAGGDYEQYFGPGTRLTVT.

This clonotype has ten or more counts. DNA of the CDR3: TGTGCCAGCAGTCCAAGGGGACTAGCGGGACCTCACGCGGAGTACTTC. As protein: CASSPRGLAGPHAEYF. V usage is TRBV6-2 or TRBV6-3 and J usage is TRBJ2-7; 13 bases agree with TRBD2. CDR1 is MNHEY, CDR2 SVGEGT, per germline. The CDR3 is 16 amino acids. With V trimmed by 5 bases and J by 11 bases, 15 bases remained unmatched.

This clonotype was seen ten or more times. V is TRBV12-3 or TRBV12-4 and J is TRBJ2-7, with a weak D call TRBD2 (6 bases). The length of the CDR3 is 15 residues. The V end was cut by 3 bases, the J end by 3 bases, with 15 bases between. This CDR3 reads CASSFGGAGIYEQYF. Written as DNA, the CDR3 is TGTGCCAGCAGTTTTGGAGGGGCGGGAATCTACGAGCAGTACTTC.

This clonotype was found many times. V gene TRBV5-1 combines with J gene TRBJ2-5; the match to TRBD1 covers 8 bases. The junction had 7 bases not matched to a gene; V was cut back by 4 bases and J by 8 bases. CDR1 SGHRS and CDR2 YFSETQ come from the germline V gene. The CDR3 runs to 13 residues. CDR3 protein: CASSKDRVRTQYF. In DNA form, the CDR3 reads TGCGCCAGCAGCAAGGACAGGGTTCGCACCCAGTACTTC.

This clonotype was found once. The V call is TRBV12-3 or TRBV12-4, the J call TRBJ1-5; unclear D gene. V was cut by 8 bases and J by 5 bases, with 10 bases left in between. CDR3 length equals 12 residues. The CDR3 nucleotides read TGTGCCAGCTCGGTCAGACATCAGCCCCAGCATTTT. Translating it yields CASSVRHQPQHF.

This clonotype has at least ten counts. The chain links TRBV10-3 to TRBJ2-6, with 8 bases identical to TRBD1. V lost 6 bases and J lost 0; bases outside the gene matches: 7. This CDR3 spans 17 amino acids. Germline CDR1 is ENHRY and CDR2 is SYGVKD. Here the CDR3 DNA reads TGTGCCATCAGCCAGACAGGGGCTTTCTCTGGGGCCAACGTCCTGACTTTC. It specifies CAISQTGAFSGANVLTF.

This clonotype was counted many times. The CDR3 reads CASIRRARGAREESPYTEAFF. CDR3 coding DNA: TGTGCCAGCATCCGAAGGGCCAGGGGGGCCCGTGAGGAAAGTCCATACACTGAAGCTTTCTTT. The chain is built from TRBV6-6 and TRBJ1-1; TRBD1 aligns across 7 bases. V was pared by 7 bases and J by 3 bases, with 29 bases of the junction left unmatched. CDR3 length: 21 residues. Per germline, CDR1 MNHNY and CDR2 SVGAGI (reference sequence).

This CDR3 is CASSLEINEQYF. CDR3 bases: TGTGCCAGCAGTTTGGAGATTAACGAGCAGTACTTC. This chain joins TRBV28 and TRBJ2-7; D is uncertain. The V and J ends lost 3 bases and 5 bases respectively, with 8 bases between them. Germline CDR1 and CDR2: MDHEN and SYDVKM. The CDR3 extends over 12 amino acids.

The genes are TRBV20-1 and TRBJ2-7; 7 bases are a match to TRBD1. Germline V lookup: CDR1 DFQATT, CDR2 SNEGSKA (reference sequence). Trimming removed 3 bases from V and 5 bases from J; junction bases left unmatched: 10. The CDR3 contains 14 residues. The CDR3 nucleotides are TGCAGTGCTAGGGACGACAGGGCTGGGAACGAGCAGTACTTC. Protein: CSARDDRAGNEQYF.

This clonotype was seen repeatedly, ten times or more. The chain uses TRBV6-5 and TRBJ1-1; D ambiguous. CDR1 is MNHEY and CDR2 is SVGAGI in the germline V gene. The CDR3 spans 13 residues. The V gene lost 7 bases and the J gene lost 3 bases, with 12 bases spanning the gap. CDR3 residues: CASKRRIDTEAFF. DNA of the CDR3: TGTGCCAGCAAGAGGCGGATTGACACTGAAGCTTTCTTT.

This clonotype appeared many times. This rearrangement joins TRBV20-1 to TRBJ2-5; D unresolved. The CDR3 has 10 residues. The V gene lost 6 bases and the J gene lost 5 bases, with 7 bases spanning the gap. The V gene's germline CDR1 is DFQATT and CDR2 SNEGSKA (reference sequence). The chain's CDR3 is CSAHMETQYF. The CDR3 nucleotides read TGCAGTGCACATATGGAGACCCAGTACTTC.

At least ten counts were recorded for this clonotype. The chain combines TRBV28 with TRBJ2-4, with D perhaps TRBD1 (7 bases). Germline loops: CDR1 MDHEN, CDR2 SYDVKM. Trimming took 10 bases from V and 3 from J, leaving 16 bases between them. The CDR3 length is 14 residues. The CDR3 region is CATEQGGLKNIQYF. The CDR3 region has the DNA TGTGCCACCGAGCAGGGGGGACTCAAAAACATTCAGTACTTC.

This clonotype was seen at least ten times. The chain is built from TRBV12-5 and TRBJ1-1; TRBD1 matches at 8 bases. Germline values: CDR1 LGHNT, CDR2 FRNRAP. The CDR3 runs to 15 residues. Trimming took 9 bases from V and 0 from J; bases not matched to a gene: 9. In nucleotides, the CDR3 is TGTGCTAGGGGGGGTTCAGGGGGCCTGAACACTGAAGCTTTCTTT. Translated: CARGGSGGLNTEAFF.

The rearrangement uses TRBV19 and TRBJ1-5; 7 bases fit TRBD1. J lost 7 bases, V lost 7 bases, and 10 bases had no gene match. In germline, CDR1 is LNHDA, CDR2 SQIVND (reference sequence). The CDR3 totals 14 residues. The DNA of the CDR3 is TGTGCCAGTAACGCACAGGGGAGGAACCAGCCCCAGCATTTT. Its protein product is CASNAQGRNQPQHF.

This rearrangement joins TRBV6-1 to TRBJ2-7; D possibly corresponds to TRBD1 (6 bases). V dropped 8 bases and J dropped 3 bases, with 20 bases sitting between them. The CDR3 length is 15 residues. Germline V gene data show CDR1 as MNHNS and CDR2 as SASEGT. The chain's CDR3 is CASVGQLEGGYEQYF. For the CDR3, the DNA is TGTGCCAGCGTGGGACAACTCGAAGGAGGCTACGAGCAGTACTTC.